The following is a TCR beta chain sequence with its context. Its antigen is undetermined. The CDR3 runs to 18 residues. The germline V gene encodes CDR1 SGHNT and CDR2 YYREEE (reference sequence). Between the trimmed V and J ends, which lost 2 bases and 1 base, there was a span of 16 bases. Amplification used 60 Vbeta primers and 13 Jbeta primers. Produced via immunoSEQ multiplex PCR; TCRdb's table is partial and in-frame only. The table shows approximately 170,000 clones, with about four fifths occurring only once. This record comes from a study of cytomegalovirus exposure and HLA in healthy donors. Study-level information: Unique TCRs numbering roughly 85 million, obtained from HLA-typed donors, made up an early data release. Overall study findings and caveats: In a later analysis, productive TCRs from donors in an Asian-associated ancestry cluster reportedly carried fewer N-insertions than the cohort mean. What TCR beta sequences reportedly achieved was accurate prediction of HLA-A and HLA-B alleles in most subjects.

The donors gave bone marrow, and they were healthy. The rearrangement joins TRBV5-4 to TRBJ2-6, with D tentatively TRBD1 (6 bases). The receptor's source is a woman between 18 and 30 years old in good health and CMV-seronegative. Sequenced: PBMCs. CDR3 DNA sequence: TGTGCCAGCAGCTTAGGGGGACGAGGGGTTTCTGGGGCCAACGTCCTGACTTTC. It codes for CASSLGGRGVSGANVLTF.